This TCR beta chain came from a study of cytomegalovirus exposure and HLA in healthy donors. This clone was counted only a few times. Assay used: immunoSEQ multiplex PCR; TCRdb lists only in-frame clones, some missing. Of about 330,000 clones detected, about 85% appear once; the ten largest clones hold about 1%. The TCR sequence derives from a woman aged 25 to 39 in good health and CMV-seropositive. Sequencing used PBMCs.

CDR3 in DNA: TGCGCCAGCAGCCATCACCCGGGACAGGGTTCCAATGAGCAGTTCTTC. Translation: CASSHHPGQGSNEQFF. V and J are TRBV4-3 and TRBJ2-1; TRBD1 aligns across 9 bases. The CDR3 runs 16 residues. Germline CDR1 LGHNA, CDR2 YSLEER. The junction had 9 bases not matched to a gene; V was cut back by 3 bases and J by 6 bases.